This T cell receptor (beta chain) came from a study of blood T cell repertoires in COVID-19. CDR1 LNHDA and CDR2 SQIVND come from the germline V gene (reference sequence). The CDR3 is made up of 19 amino acids. With V trimmed by 5 bases and J by 3 bases, 18 bases remained unmatched. Clones were read by immunoSEQ multiplex PCR, and TCRdb kept only the in-frame ones, dropping some. In the table there are about 240,000 clones, more than 75% of which are singletons. The rearrangement joins TRBV19 to TRBJ2-3; 9 bases are a match to TRBD2. The sequencing sample was made of peripheral blood. This clonotype was obtained from a woman in her 70s with active or convalescent COVID-19. CDR3 protein: CASSSLRGRRLADTDTQYF. CDR3 in DNA: TGTGCCAGTAGTTCCTTAAGGGGGCGTCGACTAGCGGATACAGATACGCAGTATTTT.